A single TCR beta chain is shown here with its context. Its specificity is not known. The data are from a study of T-cell reconstitution after alpha-beta-depleted transplantation in children. Study results and limitations: Where alpha-beta T cells came from about two months after transplant was reportedly several hundred expanded graft clones. Surviving recipient cells, namely T cells and thymic progenitors, were the source of high day-60 TCRbeta diversity in some patients.

Using unique molecular identifiers, the investigators prepared the TCRbeta library. Via MiXCR, TCRdb re-called the PCR reads, giving one row per CDR3 protein. The table lists about a million distinct CDR3 sequences, about 29% of them singletons. The specimen comprised PBMCs, mostly from graft donor cells, sampled 360 days after TCRalphabeta/CD19-depleted stem cell transplant. The receptor was isolated from a boy in the first two years of life who had a stem cell transplant for SCID, so the T cells may come from the graft donor.

DNA for the CDR3: TGCGCCAGCAGCCAAGATCGTTTCCCCCTTTACACCGGGGAGCTGTTTTTT. As protein: CASSQDRFPLYTGELFF. This chain connects TRBV4-3 to TRBJ2-2; D is unclear. Germline V gene sequence: CDR1 LGHNA, CDR2 YSLEER. The CDR3 consists of 17 residues. The V gene lost 0 bases and the J gene lost 3 bases, with 14 bases spanning the gap.